The 14 T cell receptor beta chains below come from one sample, sequenced in a study of T-cell reconstitution after alpha-beta-depleted transplantation in children. Using unique molecular identifiers, the investigators prepared the TCRbeta library. MiXCR, applied by TCRdb to the PCR reads, yields one record per CDR3 protein. This table holds hundreds of thousands of distinct CDR3 sequences, 20% to 25% found once. The source material was PBMCs, mostly from graft donor cells, sampled 360 days after TCRalphabeta/CD19-depleted stem cell transplant. The receptors were sampled from a boy less than two years old who had a stem cell transplant for acute myeloid leukemia, so the T cells may come from the graft donor.

The genes are TRBV20-1 and TRBJ2-7; no reliable D call. CDR3 size: 13 residues. V was trimmed by 6 bases and J by 2 bases, leaving 14 bases between them. CDR1 is DFQATT and CDR2 is SNEGSKA in the germline V gene (reference sequence). CDR3: CSASNRAPYEQYF. The CDR3 region has the DNA TGCAGTGCGAGTAACCGGGCCCCCTACGAGCAGTACTTC.

The chain couples TRBV29-1 to TRBJ2-2; TRBD2 matches at 8 bases. Trimming took 4 bases from V and 7 from J; bases not matched to a gene: 8. The CDR3 has 14 amino acids. Germline CDR1 is SQVTM and CDR2 is ANQGSEA. CDR3 in amino acids: CSVGVGGGIGELFF. CDR3 nucleotides: TGCAGCGTTGGGGTCGGGGGGGGCATCGGGGAGCTGTTTTTT.

This chain connects TRBV10-3 to TRBJ1-2; possible D gene TRBD1, 6 bases. The length of the CDR3 is 16 residues. Germline CDR1 and CDR2: ENHRY and SYGVKD. The germline V and J ends were trimmed by 4 bases and 7 bases, with 22 bases remaining between them. Here the CDR3 DNA reads TGTGCCATCAGTGCCGCGAACCGCGGGGACAAAGCTGGCTACACCTTC. Its protein product is CAISAANRGDKAGYTF.

This clonotype was seen many times. This chain connects TRBV29-1 to TRBJ2-2; D perhaps matches TRBD1 (6 bases). V lost 2 bases to trimming and J lost 0 bases, with 13 bases between them. The CDR3 is made up of 16 amino acids. Germline V lookup: CDR1 SQVTM, CDR2 ANQGSEA. This CDR3 is CSVEPRGSSNTGELFF. In nucleotides, the CDR3 is TGCAGCGTTGAACCCAGGGGATCTTCGAACACCGGGGAGCTGTTTTTT.

This clonotype was detected many times. This chain's CDR3 is CSATRTGPNEQFF. CDR3 in DNA: TGCAGTGCAACCCGGACAGGACCTAATGAGCAGTTCTTC. The chain carries TRBV20-1 and TRBJ2-1, with 7 bases fitting TRBD1. Germline CDR1 and CDR2: DFQATT and SNEGSKA (reference sequence). The V and J ends lost 6 bases and 7 bases, in that order; junction bases with no gene match: 9. This CDR3 region has 13 residues.

J is TRBJ1-1 and V is TRBV2; D is unclear. Germline CDR1 reads SNHLY; CDR2 reads FYNNEI. The CDR3 covers 13 residues. V was clipped by 11 bases and J by 1 base, with 14 bases between them. The CDR3 nucleotides read TGTGCCGGCTCACAGTCACCGAACACTGAAGCTTTCTTT. Protein sequence: CAGSQSPNTEAFF.

This clonotype was counted many times. The genes are TRBV29-1 and TRBJ2-2; 9 bases are shared with TRBD1. The CDR3 totals 13 residues. The V and J ends lost 7 bases and 7 bases, in that order; junction bases with no gene match: 7. Germline V lookup: CDR1 SQVTM, CDR2 ANQGSEA. CDR3 residues: CSGGQGFGGELFF. CDR3 sequence (DNA): TGCAGCGGGGGACAGGGATTTGGCGGGGAGCTGTTTTTT.

Turning to this clonotype: A read error may be the cause here, since a much bigger clone is one base away. The final CDR3 position lacks the conserved phenylalanine or tryptophan, pointing to a likely read error. The chain links TRBV15 to TRBJ2-1; no firm D call. This CDR3 has 15 residues. Trimming cost V 1 base and J 4 bases, with 11 bases left between them. Germline V gene data show CDR1 as LNHNV and CDR2 as YYDKDF (reference sequence). Written as DNA, the CDR3 is TGTGCCACCAGCAGAGCTATTAGCACATACAATGAGCAGTTCTTA. Protein product: CATSRAISTYNEQFL.

The V gene is TRBV6-6, the J gene TRBJ1-1; D is unclear. Germline CDR1 reads MNHNY; CDR2 reads SVGAGI (reference sequence). Trimming left V 2 bases short and J 6 bases short, with 4 bases between. The CDR3 sequence is 11 residues long. In DNA form, the CDR3 reads TGTGCCAGCAGTTACGTGGCTGAAGCTTTCTTT. It translates to CASSYVAEAFF.

This clonotype was counted at least ten times. This chain connects TRBV5-6 to TRBJ2-5; D call uncertain. The germline V gene has CDR1 SGHDT and CDR2 YYEEEE. This CDR3 is built from 13 residues. Trimming took off 0 bases at V and 5 bases at J, with 8 bases between the two ends. CDR3 in amino acids: CASSLEFGETQYF. In DNA form, the CDR3 reads TGTGCCAGCAGCTTGGAATTCGGCGAGACCCAGTACTTC.

The genes are TRBV12-3 or TRBV12-4 and TRBJ1-2; 7 positions match TRBD1. The CDR3 is 14 residues long. V shed 5 bases and J 4 bases; nucleotides not matched to a gene: 7. Written as DNA, the CDR3 is TGTGCCAGCAGTCCCGGAGGGGGCGGCTATGGCTACACCTTC. Protein sequence: CASSPGGGGYGYTF.

This chain uses TRBV7-6 with TRBJ2-2; D ambiguous. Trimming took 2 bases from V and 0 from J, leaving 7 bases between them. The CDR3 is 15 residues long. Germline CDR1 is SGHVS and CDR2 is FNYEAQ. This CDR3 is CASSLIASNTGELFF. CDR3 DNA: TGTGCCAGCAGCTTAATAGCCTCGAACACCGGGGAGCTGTTTTTT. Supplemented by reference TRBV7-6 and TRBJ2-2, the full variable domain reads GAGVSQSPRYKVTKRGQDVALRCDPISGHVSLYWYRQALGQGPEFLTYFNYEAQQDKSGLPNDRFSAERPEGSISTLTIQRTEQRDSAMYRCASSLIASNTGELFFGEGSRLTVL.

The chain carries TRBV5-1 and TRBJ2-4, with D perhaps matching TRBD2 (5 bases). Germline CDR1 reads SGHRS; CDR2 reads YFSETQ. This CDR3 comprises 16 residues. V was cut by 0 bases and J by 0 bases, with 10 bases left in between. The CDR3 loop reads CASSLVGGEAKNIQYF. Written as DNA, the CDR3 is TGCGCCAGCAGCTTGGTTGGAGGTGAAGCCAAAAACATTCAGTACTTC.

This chain links TRBV7-2 with TRBJ2-5, with TRBD1 as a possible D gene (5 bases). Germline V gives CDR1 SGHTA, CDR2 FQGNSA. The CDR3 loop spans 15 amino acids. V gave up 1 base and J gave up 5 bases, with 14 bases separating them. The CDR3 nucleotides read TGTGCCAGCAGCTTAGTCTTACAGGCTAGGGAGACCCAGTACTTC. This sequence encodes CASSLVLQARETQYF.